This T cell receptor (beta chain) appears in the sequencing data of a study of blood T cell repertoires in COVID-19. Whole-study context: The United States, Italy and Spain were the sources of the acute and convalescent COVID-19 samples.

The CDR3 is 13 amino acids. Germline V CDR1 and CDR2: MNHEY, SMNVEV (reference sequence). Trimming pared 4 bases from V and 0 bases from J, leaving 6 bases between. The protocol was immunoSEQ multiplex PCR, while the TCRdb copy is restricted to in-frame clones and leaves out a portion. The sample comprises 40,000 to 55,000 clones, 89% of which are singletons, and 25% to 30% rests with the top ten. The chain couples TRBV27 to TRBJ2-5, with D unclear. Sequencing was done on a sample of peripheral blood. The TCR comes from an elderly woman with acute or convalescent COVID-19. CDR3 sequence: CASSSMYQETQYF. The CDR3 DNA follows: TGTGCCAGCAGTTCCATGTACCAAGAGACCCAGTACTTC.